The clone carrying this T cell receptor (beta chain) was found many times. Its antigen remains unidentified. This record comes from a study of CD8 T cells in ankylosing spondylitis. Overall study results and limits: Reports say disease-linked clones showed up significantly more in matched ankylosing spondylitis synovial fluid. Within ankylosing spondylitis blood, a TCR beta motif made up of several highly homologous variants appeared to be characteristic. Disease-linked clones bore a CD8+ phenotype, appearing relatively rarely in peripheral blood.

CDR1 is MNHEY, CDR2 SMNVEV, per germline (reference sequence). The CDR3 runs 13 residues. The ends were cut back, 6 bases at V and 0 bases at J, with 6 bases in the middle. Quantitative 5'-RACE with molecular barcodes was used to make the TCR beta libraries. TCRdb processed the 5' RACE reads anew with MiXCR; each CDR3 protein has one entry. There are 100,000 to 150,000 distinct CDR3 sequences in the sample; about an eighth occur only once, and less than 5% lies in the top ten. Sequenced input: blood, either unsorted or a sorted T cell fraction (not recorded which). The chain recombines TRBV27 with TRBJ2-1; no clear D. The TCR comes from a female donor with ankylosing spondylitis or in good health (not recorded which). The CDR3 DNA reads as TGTGCCAGCAGCCGAAACTCCTACAATGAGCAGTTCTTC. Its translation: CASSRNSYNEQFF.